This T cell receptor (beta chain) was sequenced during a study of blood T cell repertoires in COVID-19. V shed 6 bases, J shed 2 bases, and the junction held 6 bases outside the gene matches. Germline V lookup: CDR1 SNHLY, CDR2 FYNNEI. There are 14 residues in the CDR3. Clones were read by immunoSEQ multiplex PCR, and TCRdb kept only the in-frame ones, dropping some. This sample has approximately 85,000 clones, with 90% found just once. Sequences were obtained from peripheral blood. The gene calls are TRBV2 and TRBJ2-5; 7 nucleotides line up with TRBD2. This receptor was identified in a woman aged 50 to 60 in a cohort sampled during active COVID-19. This chain's CDR3 is CASSFLAEQETQYF. CDR3 nucleotides: TGTGCCAGCAGCTTCCTAGCGGAACAAGAGACCCAGTACTTC.